This T cell receptor (beta chain) was captured in a study of tumor and adjacent non-tumor tissue in lung cancer. Study in general: The cohort had about a dozen adenocarcinoma, 2 squamous cell and 1 small cell patients. On average, productive TCRbeta reads reached 4 million to 4.5 million per sample. Study-level points and caveats: TCR diversity was significantly greater in tumor than normal lung tissue.

V was trimmed by 6 bases and J by 2 bases, leaving 12 bases between them. CDR1 is WNHNN and CDR2 is SYGVQD in the germline V gene (reference sequence). The CDR3 runs to 14 residues. This clonotype has only a few counts. Its antigen is as yet unknown. A much more abundant neighbour one base away suggests this may be a read error. No cell sorting was done before RNA was extracted from the tissue. The normal lung tissue was taken more than 3 cm from the tumor edge. TCRbeta libraries were built with three rounds of nested PCR, modified from ARM-PCR. TCRdb itself ran the multiplex PCR reads through MiXCR, one entry per CDR3 protein. This table has fewer than 45,000 distinct CDR3 sequences, around 67% appearing once.

The chain has TRBV10-1 and TRBJ2-3; D ambiguous. The source of this sequence is a woman in her thirties or forties with non-small cell lung cancer. Sequencing was carried out using distant non-tumor lung tissue. This CDR3 is CASSPSTPTDTQYF. CDR3 DNA: TGCGCCAGCAGCCCCTCCACCCCCACAGATACGCAGTATTTT.